This record looks at one T cell receptor beta chain sequence and its context. This CDR3 region has 13 residues. Trimming removed 3 bases from V and 1 base from J, with 6 bases in between. Looked up from germline, CDR1 is LNHDA and CDR2 is SQIVND (reference sequence). The record originates from a study of blood T cell repertoires in COVID-19. Study details: Samples taken during acute and convalescent COVID-19 were collected in the United States, Italy and Spain. From T cells, B-cell-depleted T cells, or PBMCs came the material, which was cDNA or gDNA.

In the study's own analysis: Quantification of nucleated cells was approximated via reference gene primer amplification. The method was immunoSEQ multiplex PCR; TCRdb's version includes in-frame clones alone and lacks a portion of them. V and J calls plus clone size are reproduced from that table; the DNA served to infer D and trimming. The table lists roughly 250,000 clones, around 89% of them singletons. This chain links TRBV19 with TRBJ1-1, with D uncertain. The sequenced sample consisted of peripheral blood. This sequence originates from a man aged 25 to 40 with acute or convalescent COVID-19. The CDR3 DNA is TGTGCCAGTAGTATGTTTCGGAACACTGAAGCTTTCTTT. Its protein is CASSMFRNTEAFF.